This T cell receptor (beta chain) was sequenced during a study of shared clonotypes between healthy human individuals. Sequenced by immunoSEQ multiplex PCR; TCRdb stores in-frame clones only, minus some. In the table there are fewer than 600,000 clones, around 78% of which are singletons. Per the germline V gene, CDR1 is WSHSY and CDR2 is SAAADI. This CDR3 contains 14 residues. The V gene lost 6 bases and the J gene lost 5 bases, with 14 bases spanning the gap. Donors comprised healthy HIV-negative adults lacking recent acute infections or vaccinations. Caucasian adults living in Nashville, Tennessee, provided all samples. The unsorted samples had approximately 90 million PBMCs used for genomic DNA.

The source material was PBMCs. The chain carries TRBV10-2 and TRBJ1-5; weak D call: TRBD1 (5 bases). This TCR came from a woman aged 35 to 49 in good health. Some clones in this sample may be carry-over from other donors' samples. The CDR3 region has the DNA TGCGCCAGCAGAAGCGGGGGGGACTATCAGCCCCAGCATTTT. It is translated as CASRSGGDYQPQHF.